Listed below are T cell receptor beta chains from one sample, sequenced in a study of graft-versus-host responses after intestinal transplantation. Profiled with immunoSEQ multiplex PCR; TCRdb holds only in-frame clones, not every one. Among just under 65,000 clones, more than 90% were seen once, and the ten largest hold less than 2%. The antigens of these receptors remain unknown. Sequencing used unstimulated CD8+ T cells sorted from spleen or lymph node cells, obtained before transplant. The receptors come from a human donor who was the organ donor for an intestinal transplant. CDR3s include the opening cysteine and the closing phenylalanine or tryptophan. D genes are given only for firm matches. Not every row has a clone size; where given, it reads once, few, many or a size class.

D: TRBD1
V: TRBV28
size: -
J: TRBJ1-1
CDR3: CASSTDRETEAFF
DNA: TGTGCCAGCAGCACTGACAGGGAAACTGAAGCTTTCTTT

D: -
V: TRBV28
size: medium-sized
J: TRBJ1-2
CDR3: CASSPLPREGYTF
DNA: TGTGCCAGCAGCCCCCTCCCTAGAGAGGGCTACACCTTC

D: TRBD1
V: TRBV7-9
size: -
J: TRBJ1-2
CDR3: CASRPGQEGGYTF
DNA: TGTGCCAGCAGACCCGGACAGGAGGGGGGCTACACCTTC

D: TRBD1
V: TRBV6-6
size: -
J: TRBJ2-3
CDR3: CASSYSTGDTQYF
DNA: TGTGCCAGCAGTTACTCGACAGGGGATACGCAGTATTTT

D: TRBD1
V: TRBV7-9
size: -
J: TRBJ1-2
CDR3: CASGGTDQKYGYTF
DNA: TGTGCCAGCGGAGGGACAGACCAGAAGTATGGCTACACCTTC

D: TRBD2
V: TRBV5-8
size: -
J: TRBJ2-2
CDR3: CASSLDVAGEITGELFF
DNA: TGTGCCAGCAGCTTGGATGTTGCGGGGGAGATCACCGGGGAGCTGTTTTTT

D: TRBD2
V: TRBV4-2
size: -
J: TRBJ2-1
CDR3: CASSQDPSGDYNEQFF
DNA: TGTGCCAGCAGCCAAGATCCTAGCGGGGATTACAATGAGCAGTTCTTC

D: -
V: TRBV19
size: -
J: TRBJ1-5
CDR3: CASSISLTVNQPQHF
DNA: TGTGCCAGTAGTATATCGTTGACAGTCAATCAGCCCCAGCATTTT

D: -
V: TRBV27
size: -
J: TRBJ2-1
CDR3: CASSFSAGGRNEQFF
DNA: TGTGCCAGCAGTTTTTCGGCGGGTGGACGGAATGAGCAGTTCTTC

D: TRBD1
V: TRBV7-6
size: -
J: TRBJ1-2
CDR3: CASSPLRGGANGYTF
DNA: TGTGCCAGCAGCCCCCTGAGAGGGGGCGCGAATGGCTACACCTTC

D: TRBD1
V: TRBV7-6
size: -
J: TRBJ1-1
CDR3: CASSAGQGEGSTEAFF
DNA: TGTGCCAGCAGCGCGGGACAGGGAGAAGGGAGCACTGAAGCTTTCTTT

D: TRBD1
V: TRBV11-2
size: -
J: TRBJ1-2
CDR3: CASGGQASNIYGYTF
DNA: TGTGCCAGCGGGGGACAGGCGTCTAACATCTATGGCTACACCTTC

D: -
V: TRBV19
size: once
J: TRBJ2-7
CDR3: CASSADLTSPEQYF
DNA: TGTGCCAGTAGTGCCGACCTGACAAGTCCCGAGCAGTACTTC

D: TRBD2
V: TRBV7-9
size: -
J: TRBJ2-1
CDR3: CANRLAGGPPSYNEQFF
DNA: TGTGCCAACCGTCTAGCGGGAGGGCCACCTTCCTACAATGAGCAGTTCTTC

D: TRBD1
V: TRBV5-1
size: -
J: TRBJ2-7
CDR3: CASSLGQGLSYEQYF
DNA: TGCGCCAGCAGCCTCGGACAGGGACTCTCCTACGAGCAGTACTTC

D: TRBD2
V: TRBV4-3
size: -
J: TRBJ2-7
CDR3: CASSQDIGTSGSHEQYF
DNA: TGCGCCAGCAGCCAAGATATCGGGACTAGCGGGAGTCACGAGCAGTACTTC

D: -
V: TRBV2
size: -
J: TRBJ1-2
CDR3: CASIMVAVLPRYGYTF
DNA: TGTGCCAGCATAATGGTGGCCGTATTGCCTCGCTATGGCTACACCTTC

D: -
V: TRBV28
size: -
J: TRBJ2-3
CDR3: CASSLRGTDTQYF
DNA: TGTGCCAGCAGTTTACGGGGCACAGATACGCAGTATTTT

D: TRBD2
V: TRBV27
size: -
J: TRBJ2-7
CDR3: CASRGLAAYEQYF
DNA: TGTGCCAGCAGGGGACTAGCCGCCTACGAGCAGTACTTC

D: TRBD2
V: TRBV30
size: -
J: TRBJ2-3
CDR3: CAWSVTTSQGDTDTQYF
DNA: TGTGCCTGGAGTGTAACGACTAGCCAAGGAGACACAGATACGCAGTATTTT

D: -
V: TRBV28
size: -
J: TRBJ1-3
CDR3: CASSFGGSGSGNTIYF
DNA: TGTGCCAGCAGTTTTGGGGGGTCGGGCTCTGGAAACACCATATATTTT

D: TRBD2
V: TRBV9
size: -
J: TRBJ2-1
CDR3: CASSVRSSGSSYNEQFF
DNA: TGTGCCAGCAGCGTCCGATCTAGCGGAAGCTCCTACAATGAGCAGTTCTTC

D: TRBD2
V: TRBV4-2
size: -
J: TRBJ2-1
CDR3: CASSHQGLAGVSYNEQFF
DNA: TGTGCCAGCAGCCACCAGGGACTAGCGGGAGTATCCTACAATGAGCAGTTCTTC

D: TRBD1
V: TRBV10-2
size: -
J: TRBJ1-2
CDR3: CASQGQGGYGYTF
DNA: TGCGCCAGCCAAGGACAGGGAGGGTATGGCTACACCTTC

D: -
V: TRBV30
size: -
J: TRBJ1-2
CDR3: CAWLEADESGYTF
DNA: TGTGCCTGGTTAGAGGCAGACGAGTCTGGCTACACCTTC

D: TRBD1
V: TRBV28
size: -
J: TRBJ1-3
CDR3: CASGTGGTGNTIYF
DNA: TGTGCCAGCGGGACAGGGGGAACTGGAAACACCATATATTTT

D: -
V: TRBV28
size: -
J: TRBJ1-1
CDR3: CASSLLNRVTEAFF
DNA: TGTGCCAGCAGTTTATTAAACAGGGTGACTGAAGCTTTCTTT

D: TRBD2
V: TRBV2
size: -
J: TRBJ2-3
CDR3: CASTLGLAGPPDTQYF
DNA: TGTGCCAGCACCCTCGGCCTAGCGGGCCCCCCAGATACGCAGTATTTT

D: -
V: TRBV7-9
size: -
J: TRBJ2-1
CDR3: CASSLLSEYNEQFF
DNA: TGTGCCAGCAGCTTACTCAGCGAGTACAATGAGCAGTTCTTC

D: TRBD2
V: TRBV7-9
size: -
J: TRBJ2-1
CDR3: CASSLTSGDSYNEQFF
DNA: TGTGCCAGCAGCTTAACCAGCGGGGACTCCTACAATGAGCAGTTCTTC

D: -
V: TRBV27
size: -
J: TRBJ1-4
CDR3: CASRGGEKLFF
DNA: TGTGCCAGCAGGGGGGGTGAAAAACTGTTTTTT

D: -
V: TRBV30
size: -
J: TRBJ2-2
CDR3: CAWSPATGTGELFF
DNA: TGTGCCTGGAGTCCCGCCACCGGTACCGGGGAGCTGTTTTTT

D: -
V: TRBV21-1
size: -
J: TRBJ2-4
CDR3: CASSVRDKNIQYF
DNA: TGTGCCAGCAGCGTTCGGGACAAAAACATTCAGTACTTC

D: TRBD2
V: TRBV30
size: -
J: TRBJ2-5
CDR3: CAWSPLSLAGETQYF
DNA: TGTGCCTGGAGCCCCTTGAGTCTAGCGGGAGAGACCCAGTACTTC

D: -
V: TRBV28
size: -
J: TRBJ1-5
CDR3: CASSSGMRYSNQPQHF
DNA: TGTGCCAGCAGTTCGGGTATGAGGTATAGCAATCAGCCCCAGCATTTT

D: TRBD1
V: TRBV27
size: -
J: TRBJ2-1
CDR3: CASSLYTGQNYNEQFF
DNA: TGTGCCAGCAGTTTATATACGGGACAGAACTACAATGAGCAGTTCTTC

D: TRBD2
V: TRBV5-4
size: -
J: TRBJ2-1
CDR3: CASSWGLAGYHEQFF
DNA: TGTGCCAGCAGCTGGGGACTAGCGGGCTATCATGAGCAGTTCTTC

D: TRBD2
V: TRBV28
size: -
J: TRBJ2-7
CDR3: CASSPPAGESSYEQYF
DNA: TGTGCCAGCAGTCCCCCTGCGGGGGAAAGCTCCTACGAGCAGTACTTC

D: -
V: TRBV30
size: -
J: TRBJ2-1
CDR3: CAVWQAQNEQFF
DNA: TGTGCTGTTTGGCAGGCCCAGAATGAGCAGTTCTTC

D: TRBD1
V: TRBV7-8
size: -
J: TRBJ1-2
CDR3: CADSMGTVHLALNYGYTF
DNA: TGTGCCGACTCTATGGGGACAGTGCACTTGGCCCTTAACTATGGCTACACCTTC

D: -
V: TRBV7-8
size: -
J: TRBJ1-1
CDR3: CASSLAGTTEAFF
DNA: TGTGCCAGCAGCCTCGCCGGGACTACTGAAGCTTTCTTT

D: -
V: TRBV28
size: -
J: TRBJ1-5
CDR3: CASGYRVNNQPQHF
DNA: TGTGCCAGCGGCTACAGGGTGAACAATCAGCCCCAGCATTTT

D: TRBD1
V: TRBV28
size: -
J: TRBJ1-2
CDR3: CASSRPPGTVYGYTF
DNA: TGTGCCAGCAGCAGACCCCCCGGGACAGTCTATGGCTACACCTTC

D: -
V: TRBV15
size: few
J: TRBJ2-1
CDR3: CATSRDDAEWNEQFF
DNA: TGTGCCACCAGCAGAGACGATGCGGAGTGGAATGAGCAGTTCTTC

D: -
V: TRBV7-8
size: -
J: TRBJ2-5
CDR3: CASSPLQPKETQYF
DNA: TGTGCCAGCAGCCCTTTACAACCGAAAGAGACCCAGTACTTC

D: -
V: TRBV4-3
size: -
J: TRBJ1-2
CDR3: CASSQNVAGEGVNYGYTF
DNA: TGCGCCAGCAGCCAAAACGTGGCAGGGGAGGGAGTTAACTATGGCTACACCTTC

D: TRBD2
V: TRBV5-6
size: few
J: TRBJ2-7
CDR3: CASSLLAGGNEQYF
DNA: TGTGCCAGCAGCTTACTAGCGGGAGGTAATGAGCAGTACTTC

D: TRBD1
V: TRBV14
size: few
J: TRBJ1-1
CDR3: CASSDDTQGMNTEAFF
DNA: TGTGCCAGCAGCGACGATACACAGGGGATGAACACTGAAGCTTTCTTT

D: TRBD1
V: TRBV29-1
size: -
J: TRBJ2-1
CDR3: CSVDRQGESIAYNEQFF
DNA: TGCAGCGTTGATAGACAGGGTGAAAGCATAGCCTACAATGAGCAGTTCTTC

D: TRBD2
V: TRBV28
size: -
J: TRBJ2-1
CDR3: CASTRGTSGTNEQFF
DNA: TGTGCCAGCACCCGAGGGACTAGCGGGACCAATGAGCAGTTCTTC